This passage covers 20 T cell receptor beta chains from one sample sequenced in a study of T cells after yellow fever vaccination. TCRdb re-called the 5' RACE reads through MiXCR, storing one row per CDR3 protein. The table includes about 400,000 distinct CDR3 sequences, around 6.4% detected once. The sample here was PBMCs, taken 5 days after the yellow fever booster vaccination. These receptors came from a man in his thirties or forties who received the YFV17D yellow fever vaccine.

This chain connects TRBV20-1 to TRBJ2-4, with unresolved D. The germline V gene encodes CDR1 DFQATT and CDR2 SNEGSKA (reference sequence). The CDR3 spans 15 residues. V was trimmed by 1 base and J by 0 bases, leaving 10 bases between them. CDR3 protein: CSARVTERAKNIQYF. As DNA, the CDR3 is TGCAGTGCTAGAGTCACAGAGAGAGCCAAAAACATTCAGTACTTC.

The CDR3: CASSPPITYEQYF. CDR3 coding DNA: TGTGCCAGCTCACCACCGATTACCTACGAGCAGTACTTC. The chain joins TRBV18 to TRBJ2-7; no clear D gene. V lost 0 bases, J lost 2 bases, and 5 bases lay in between. The CDR3 runs 13 residues. The germline V gene has CDR1 KGHSH and CDR2 LQKENI.

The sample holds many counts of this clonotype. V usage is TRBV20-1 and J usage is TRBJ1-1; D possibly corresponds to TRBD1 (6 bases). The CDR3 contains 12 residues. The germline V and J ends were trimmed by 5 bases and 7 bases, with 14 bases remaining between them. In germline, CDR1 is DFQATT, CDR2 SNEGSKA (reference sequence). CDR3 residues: CSAARGGVEAFF. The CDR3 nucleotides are TGCAGTGCTGCAAGAGGGGGGGTTGAAGCTTTCTTT.

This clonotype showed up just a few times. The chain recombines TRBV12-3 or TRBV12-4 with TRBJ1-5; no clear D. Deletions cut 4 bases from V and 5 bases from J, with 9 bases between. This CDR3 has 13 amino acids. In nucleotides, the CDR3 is TGTGCCAGCAGTTATGGGTTACATCAGCCCCAGCATTTT. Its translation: CASSYGLHQPQHF.

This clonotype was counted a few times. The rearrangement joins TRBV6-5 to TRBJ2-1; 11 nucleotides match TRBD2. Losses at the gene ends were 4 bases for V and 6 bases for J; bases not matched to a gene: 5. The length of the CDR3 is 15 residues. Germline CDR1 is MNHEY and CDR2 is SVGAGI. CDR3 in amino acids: CASSLLAGVPNEQFF. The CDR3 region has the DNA TGTGCCAGCAGTTTACTAGCGGGAGTACCCAATGAGCAGTTCTTC.

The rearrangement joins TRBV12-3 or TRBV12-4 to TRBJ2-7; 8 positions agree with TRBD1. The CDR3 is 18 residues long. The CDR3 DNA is TGTACCTGCAGTTTTGCGTTCGCCGCCGGGACAGGATCGTACGAGCAGTACTTC. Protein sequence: CTCSFAFAAGTGSYEQYF.

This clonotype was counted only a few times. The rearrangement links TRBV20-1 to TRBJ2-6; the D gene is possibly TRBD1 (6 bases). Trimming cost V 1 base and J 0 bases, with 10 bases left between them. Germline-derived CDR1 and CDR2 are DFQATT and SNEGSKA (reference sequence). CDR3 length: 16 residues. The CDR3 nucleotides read TGCAGTGCTAGAGTGGGGGCGCGCTCTGGGGCCAACGTCCTGACTTTC. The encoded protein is CSARVGARSGANVLTF.

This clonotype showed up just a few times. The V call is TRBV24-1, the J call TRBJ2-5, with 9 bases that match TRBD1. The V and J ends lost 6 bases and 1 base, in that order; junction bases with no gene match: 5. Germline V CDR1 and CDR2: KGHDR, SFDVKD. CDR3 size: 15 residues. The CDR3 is CATSPRTGVQETQYF. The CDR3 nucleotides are TGTGCCACCAGTCCTCGGACAGGGGTCCAAGAGACCCAGTACTTC.

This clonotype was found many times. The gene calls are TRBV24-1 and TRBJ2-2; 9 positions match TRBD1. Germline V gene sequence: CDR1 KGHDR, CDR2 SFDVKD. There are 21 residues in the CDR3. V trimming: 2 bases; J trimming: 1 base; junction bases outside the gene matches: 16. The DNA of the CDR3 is TGTGCCACCAGTGATTCAAAAGTCCGGGACAGGGTTGTTTTGAACACCGGGGAGCTGTTTTTT. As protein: CATSDSKVRDRVVLNTGELFF.

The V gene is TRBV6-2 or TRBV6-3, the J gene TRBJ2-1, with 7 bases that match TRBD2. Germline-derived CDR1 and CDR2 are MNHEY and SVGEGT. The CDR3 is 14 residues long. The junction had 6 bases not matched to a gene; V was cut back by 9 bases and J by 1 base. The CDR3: CASLPSGSYNEQFF. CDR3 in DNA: TGTGCCAGTCTCCCTAGCGGATCCTACAATGAGCAGTTCTTC.

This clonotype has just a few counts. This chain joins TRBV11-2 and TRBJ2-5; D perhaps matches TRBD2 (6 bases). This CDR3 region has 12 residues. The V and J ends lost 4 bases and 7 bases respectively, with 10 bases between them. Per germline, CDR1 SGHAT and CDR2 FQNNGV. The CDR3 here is CASSSSGGTQYF. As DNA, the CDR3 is TGTGCCAGCAGCTCCTCCGGGGGGACCCAGTACTTC.

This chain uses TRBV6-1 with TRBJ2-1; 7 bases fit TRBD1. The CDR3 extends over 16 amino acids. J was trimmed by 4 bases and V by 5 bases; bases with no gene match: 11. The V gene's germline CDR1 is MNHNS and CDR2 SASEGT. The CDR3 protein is CASSPSQGLTYNEQFF. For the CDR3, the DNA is TGTGCCAGCAGTCCTTCACAGGGGCTTACTTACAATGAGCAGTTCTTC.

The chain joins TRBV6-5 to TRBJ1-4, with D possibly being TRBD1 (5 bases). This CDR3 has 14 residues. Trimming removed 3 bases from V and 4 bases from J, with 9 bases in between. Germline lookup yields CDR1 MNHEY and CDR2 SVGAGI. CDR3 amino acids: CASSYWGDNEKLFF. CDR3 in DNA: TGTGCCAGCAGTTATTGGGGGGATAATGAAAAACTGTTTTTT.

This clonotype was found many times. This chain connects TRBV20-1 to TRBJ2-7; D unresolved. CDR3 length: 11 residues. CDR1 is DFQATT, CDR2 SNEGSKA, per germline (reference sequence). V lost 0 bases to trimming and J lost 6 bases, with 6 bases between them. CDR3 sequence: CSARDGSEQYF. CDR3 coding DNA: TGCAGTGCTAGAGATGGCAGCGAGCAGTACTTC.

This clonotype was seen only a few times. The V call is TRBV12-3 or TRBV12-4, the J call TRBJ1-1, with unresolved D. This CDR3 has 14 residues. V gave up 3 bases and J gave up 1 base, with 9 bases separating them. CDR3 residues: CASSFKLGNTEAFF. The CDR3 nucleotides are TGTGCCAGCAGTTTTAAACTGGGGAACACTGAAGCTTTCTTT.

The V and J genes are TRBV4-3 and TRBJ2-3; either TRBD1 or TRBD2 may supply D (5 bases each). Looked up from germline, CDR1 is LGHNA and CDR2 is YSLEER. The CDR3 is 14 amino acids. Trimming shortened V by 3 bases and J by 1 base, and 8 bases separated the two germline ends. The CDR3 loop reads CASSHRGGTDTQYF. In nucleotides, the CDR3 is TGCGCCAGCAGCCATCGAGGGGGCACAGATACGCAGTATTTT.

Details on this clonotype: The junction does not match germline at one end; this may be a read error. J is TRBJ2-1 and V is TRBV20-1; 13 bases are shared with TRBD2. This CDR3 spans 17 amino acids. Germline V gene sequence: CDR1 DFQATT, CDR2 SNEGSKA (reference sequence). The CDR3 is CCARGLAGEGGFYEQFF. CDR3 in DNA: TGCTGTGCTCGAGGACTAGCGGGAGAGGGGGGTTTCTATGAGCAGTTCTTC.

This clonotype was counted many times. In DNA, the CDR3 is TGTGCCAGCAGTGAATCTGGGACGCCCAGCACAGATACGCAGTATTTT. It is translated as CASSESGTPSTDTQYF. The V gene is TRBV2, the J gene TRBJ2-3; the D gene could be TRBD1 or TRBD2 (5 bases each). V was cut by 2 bases and J by 0 bases, with 12 bases left in between. The CDR3 totals 16 residues. Germline V gives CDR1 SNHLY, CDR2 FYNNEI.

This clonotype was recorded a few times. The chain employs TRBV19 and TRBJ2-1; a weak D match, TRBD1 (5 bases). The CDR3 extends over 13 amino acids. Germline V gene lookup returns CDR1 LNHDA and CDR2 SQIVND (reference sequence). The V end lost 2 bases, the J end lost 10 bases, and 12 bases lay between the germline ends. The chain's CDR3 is CASSIPRVGEQFF. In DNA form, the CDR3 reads TGTGCCAGTAGTATACCCAGGGTTGGGGAGCAGTTCTTC.

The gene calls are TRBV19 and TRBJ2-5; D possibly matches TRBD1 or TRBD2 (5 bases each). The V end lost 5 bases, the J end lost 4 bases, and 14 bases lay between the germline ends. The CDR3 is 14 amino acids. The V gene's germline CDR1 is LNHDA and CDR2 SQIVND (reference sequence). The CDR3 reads CASSLGTSPETQYF. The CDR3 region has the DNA TGTGCCAGTAGTCTCGGGACGAGTCCAGAGACCCAGTACTTC.